This T cell receptor beta chain is from a study of T cell clonotyping in hematopoietic cell transplantation. Study-wide findings and caveats: Pathologically expanded recipient clonotypes increased progressively from day 30 to day 180 as diversity fell.

Recipients were bled about 28 days pretransplant and at posttransplant days 30, 100, 180. Worth noting for this clone: Antigen unknown.

The CDR3 spans 13 residues. V dropped 4 bases and J dropped 4 bases, with 13 bases sitting between them. The germline V gene encodes CDR1 GTSNPN and CDR2 SVGIG (reference sequence). This table comes from immunoSEQ multiplex PCR, and its TCRdb copy is limited to in-frame clones, with some not included. This repertoire shows thousands of clones, more than 60% found once; its top ten account for around 33%. The V gene is TRBV30, the J gene TRBJ1-1; D may be TRBD1 (6 bases). Here the sequenced sample was peripheral blood mononuclear cells, taken 180 days after allogeneic stem cell transplant. This TCR was recovered from a male patient between 60 and 69 years old who had an allogeneic stem cell transplant, so T cells may come from the graft donor. Some clones in this sample may be carry-over from other donors' samples. The CDR3 bases are TGTGCCTGGAACAGGGCTCGAGGCACTGAAGCTTTCTTT. Residues: CAWNRARGTEAFF.